This T cell receptor beta chain is drawn from a study of blood T cells in healthy people across ages. The CDR3 sequence is 14 residues long. Germline loops: CDR1 SGDLS, CDR2 YYNGEE. For the second PCR, which ran for about 7 to 11 cycles, a sample-barcoded 5' primer and a J-beta primer mix were used. One entry per CDR3 protein results from TCRdb running MiXCR on the 5' RACE reads. Of 700,000 to 900,000 distinct CDR3 sequences in the sample, 53% were seen once. This clonotype was recorded once. The clonotype was recovered from a man of 80 years or more in good health. The chain combines TRBV9 with TRBJ2-1; perhaps TRBD2 as D (5 bases). The end of the DNA is better explained by TRBJ2-7, so the J call may be wrong. Material: blood. The CDR3 nucleotides are TGTGCCAGCAGCGTCCGGGAACCCTACAATGAGCAGTACTTC. Translated, it gives CASSVREPYNEQYF.